This TCR beta chain was obtained from a study of T cells in narcolepsy. The wider study: Patients with NT1 or NT2 and healthy control donors were enrolled.

General study findings and limits: Reportedly, autoreactive clonotypes were serially detected in patients' blood but not controls'.

Generated by immunoSEQ multiplex PCR, the TCRdb table keeps only in-frame clones and is missing some. Counted here are fewer than 35,000 clones, around 81% occurring once; the ten biggest clones make up about 0.9%. Comment on this clone: Its antigen is currently unknown.

V was shortened by 2 bases and J by 1 base, with 11 bases between the two germline ends. In germline, CDR1 is SGHVS, CDR2 FNYEAQ. The CDR3 totals 15 residues. Sequencing was carried out using CD45RA- memory CD4+ T cells from PBMCs. The genes are TRBV7-6 and TRBJ1-1, with D maybe TRBD1 (5 bases). This TCR derives from a human donor with narcolepsy. CDR3 sequence (DNA): TGTGCCAGCAGCTTAATGGGACGGGGGAACACTGAAGCTTTCTTT. Its protein is CASSLMGRGNTEAFF.